These T cell receptor beta chains were read from a single sample in a study of CD8 T cells in ankylosing spondylitis. TCRdb recomputed calls from the 5' RACE reads with MiXCR, one row per CDR3 protein. The sample carries about 160,000 distinct CDR3 sequences, 9.8% recorded once. Material for sequencing was blood, either unsorted or a sorted T cell fraction (not recorded which). The receptor source for this set is a female donor with ankylosing spondylitis or in good health (not recorded which). Both conserved end residues are part of each CDR3. The order of the fields is D gene, V gene, J gene, clone size, CDR3 protein, CDR3 DNA. D genes are given only for firm matches. Clone size, where shown, is once, few, many, or a class for clones that have expanded.

d_gene: NA; v_gene: TRBV9; j_gene: TRBJ1-1; abundance: many; CDR3aa: CASSVAGTTEAFF; CDR3nt: TGTGCCAGCAGCGTAGCGGGCACCACTGAAGCTTTCTTT
d_gene: NA; v_gene: TRBV21-1; j_gene: TRBJ2-1; abundance: NA; CDR3aa: CASSKAASGEYNEQFF; CDR3nt: TGTGCCAGCAGCAAAGCAGCTAGCGGGGAATACAATGAGCAGTTCTTC
d_gene: TRBD2; v_gene: TRBV7-2; j_gene: TRBJ2-3; abundance: many; CDR3aa: CASSPIAGVGDTQYF; CDR3nt: TGTGCCAGCAGTCCAATAGCGGGAGTGGGAGATACGCAGTATTTT
d_gene: NA; v_gene: TRBV4-1; j_gene: TRBJ2-7; abundance: NA; CDR3aa: CASSQGQAYEQYF; CDR3nt: TGCGCCAGCAGCCAAGGGCAGGCCTACGAGCAGTACTTC
d_gene: NA; v_gene: TRBV28; j_gene: TRBJ1-5; abundance: NA; CDR3aa: CASYGRDGQPQHF; CDR3nt: TGTGCCAGCTACGGCCGGGATGGTCAGCCCCAGCATTTT
d_gene: TRBD1; v_gene: TRBV6-2/TRBV6-3; j_gene: TRBJ1-5; abundance: NA; CDR3aa: CASSLSGQGFWQPQHF; CDR3nt: TGTGCCAGCAGCCTATCCGGACAGGGATTTTGGCAGCCCCAGCATTTT
d_gene: NA; v_gene: TRBV6-2/TRBV6-3; j_gene: TRBJ1-2; abundance: few; CDR3aa: CASSPGPGKLGYVYTF; CDR3nt: TGTGCCAGCAGCCCGGGTCCAGGGAAGCTGGGCTATGTCTACACCTTC
d_gene: NA; v_gene: TRBV6-5; j_gene: TRBJ2-1; abundance: few; CDR3aa: CASSEVGVGYNEQFF; CDR3nt: TGTGCCAGCAGTGAAGTAGGAGTAGGGTACAATGAGCAGTTCTTC
d_gene: NA; v_gene: TRBV18; j_gene: TRBJ2-1; abundance: NA; CDR3aa: CASSPRSLPPNNEQFF; CDR3nt: TGTGCCAGCTCACCCCGTTCTCTCCCCCCTAACAATGAGCAGTTCTTC
d_gene: NA; v_gene: TRBV7-2; j_gene: TRBJ2-2; abundance: few; CDR3aa: CASSGILPANGELFF; CDR3nt: TGTGCCAGCAGCGGGATTCTCCCGGCTAACGGGGAGCTGTTTTTT
d_gene: TRBD1; v_gene: TRBV2; j_gene: TRBJ2-7; abundance: many; CDR3aa: CASRGQNIRQQYF; CDR3nt: TGTGCCAGCAGGGGACAGAACATACGACAGCAGTACTTC
d_gene: NA; v_gene: TRBV6-2/TRBV6-3; j_gene: TRBJ2-1; abundance: many; CDR3aa: CASSWALAHEQFF; CDR3nt: TGTGCCAGCAGTTGGGCGCTTGCCCATGAGCAGTTCTTC
d_gene: NA; v_gene: TRBV9; j_gene: TRBJ2-2; abundance: NA; CDR3aa: CASSVRGETNTGELFF; CDR3nt: TGTGCCAGCAGCGTGAGGGGGGAGACGAACACCGGGGAGCTGTTTTTT
d_gene: NA; v_gene: TRBV19; j_gene: TRBJ2-5; abundance: NA; CDR3aa: CASSNAWGDETQYF; CDR3nt: TGTGCCAGTAGTAACGCCTGGGGCGACGAGACCCAGTACTTC
d_gene: NA; v_gene: TRBV6-5; j_gene: TRBJ2-1; abundance: few; CDR3aa: CASSYGGEPNEQFF; CDR3nt: TGTGCCAGCAGTTACGGCGGGGAGCCCAATGAGCAGTTCTTC
d_gene: TRBD2; v_gene: TRBV7-6; j_gene: TRBJ2-1; abundance: NA; CDR3aa: CASSFSGRGYNEQFF; CDR3nt: TGTGCCAGCAGCTTTAGCGGGAGAGGATACAATGAGCAGTTCTTC
d_gene: TRBD1; v_gene: TRBV11-2; j_gene: TRBJ1-2; abundance: NA; CDR3aa: CASSFSPGQGYYGYTF; CDR3nt: TGTGCCAGCAGCTTTTCCCCGGGACAGGGTTACTATGGCTACACCTTC
d_gene: NA; v_gene: TRBV11-1; j_gene: TRBJ2-5; abundance: NA; CDR3aa: CASSRKDGRRSTQETQYF; CDR3nt: TGTGCCAGCAGCCGCAAGGACGGACGCCGAAGCACCCAAGAGACCCAGTACTTC
d_gene: NA; v_gene: TRBV7-3; j_gene: TRBJ1-2; abundance: few; CDR3aa: CASSLKGGANNGYTF; CDR3nt: TGTGCCAGCAGCTTAAAGGGAGGTGCTAACAATGGCTACACCTTC
d_gene: TRBD2; v_gene: TRBV5-6; j_gene: TRBJ2-7; abundance: NA; CDR3aa: CASSVSGIPLEQYF; CDR3nt: TGTGCCAGCAGCGTGAGCGGGATCCCCCTCGAGCAGTACTTC
d_gene: TRBD2; v_gene: TRBV7-8; j_gene: TRBJ2-1; abundance: NA; CDR3aa: CASSLSGTSGNNEQFF; CDR3nt: TGTGCCAGCAGCTTGTCCGGGACTAGCGGTAACAATGAGCAGTTCTTC
d_gene: NA; v_gene: TRBV7-9; j_gene: TRBJ2-1; abundance: many; CDR3aa: CASSSPLSSYNEQFF; CDR3nt: TGTGCCAGCAGCTCCCCACTCAGCTCCTACAATGAGCAGTTCTTC
d_gene: NA; v_gene: TRBV11-3; j_gene: TRBJ1-1; abundance: NA; CDR3aa: CASSLEFNAEAFF; CDR3nt: TGTGCCAGCAGCTTAGAGTTCAACGCTGAAGCTTTCTTT
d_gene: NA; v_gene: TRBV10-2; j_gene: TRBJ2-1; abundance: many; CDR3aa: CASRGGETGRDEQFF; CDR3nt: TGCGCCAGCCGGGGCGGGGAGACGGGAAGGGATGAGCAGTTCTTC